One TCR beta chain is described in this entry. Its antigen has not been determined. No base-level quality is on record; no much larger clone is a single base apart. Genomic DNA was isolated from the sorted cells so that the TCRbeta CDR3 region could be sequenced. TCRbeta CDR3 regions were sequenced using the immunoSEQ Assay. Not all clones reach the TCRdb copy of this immuneACCESS table, which keeps in-frame sequences only. Checked studies attribute under half of the gap to unresolved V genes and leave the rest unexplained. This sample gives tens of thousands of clones in total; about 90% of them show up just once. The ten largest clones add up to over 6.5% of the sample. The data originate from a study of OX40 agonist ivuxolimab in advanced cancers. Study-level background: Ivuxolimab, which targeted the costimulatory receptor OX40 (CD134), was an agonistic, fully human IgG2 monoclonal antibody. Intravenous ivuxolimab was administered to patients every 2 weeks at six dose levels: 0.01, 0.1, 0.3, 1.5, 3 and 10 mg/kg. Among the approximately 50 dose-escalation patients, some 19 had hepatocellular carcinoma, 15 or so melanoma, 9 renal cell carcinoma and 9 head and neck cancer. In the dose-escalation cohort, 82.7% of patients were male, and the mean age was roughly 60 years, with a range of roughly 20 to 80. Prior anti-PD-1, anti-PD-L1 or anti-CTLA-4 therapy was permitted, and checkpoint inhibitors had been received by under 50% of dose-escalation patients. Partial responses occurred in three dose-escalation patients: two with cutaneous melanoma and one with hepatocellular carcinoma. The point of sequencing TCRbeta in the periphery was to test whether ivuxolimab changed TCR sequence diversity and drove clonal T-cell expansion. The monotherapy dose-escalation portion (N ≈ 50 patients) of the phase I ivuxolimab trial is reported in the paper.

CDR1 and CDR2 are drawn from the germline V gene (reference sequence): SEHNR, FQNEAQ. Trimming takes 5 bases off V and 4 bases off J; junction bases not matched to a gene: 4. The CDR3 contains 15 residues, cysteine and phenylalanine counted. Left in the record is the CDR3 DNA by itself, 45 bases read in frame from the first base. Study-level results and caveats: Low levels of normalized T-cell clonal expansion were also shown by some nonresponding patients. In the 0.1-3.0 mg/kg groups, partial responders were among the patients with the lowest normalized peripheral clonal expansion, particularly in CD8+ T cells. On average, CD8+ T cells showed more expanded clones than CD4+ T cells after ivuxolimab. At doses from 0.1 to 3.0 mg/kg, clonal expansion was seen in both CD4+ and CD8+ blood T cells between baseline and week 6. The antigen specificity of the clonally expanded peripheral T cells was not determined.

The trial excluded patients who had a history of autoimmune disease or were on systemic immunosuppression. In every dose cohort, peripheral blood was drawn for TCR sequencing at baseline, cycle 4 day 1, and cycle 7 day 1. Samples came from an open-label, multicenter, first-in-human phase I dose-escalation trial of ivuxolimab. The trial enrolled adults with locally advanced or metastatic head and neck squamous cell, hepatocellular, melanoma or renal cell carcinoma. Before TCR sequencing, CD4+ T cells and CD8+ T cells were sorted from peripheral blood as separate populations. The sequences come from CD4+ or CD8+ T cells sorted from blood, collected in a trial of the OX40 agonist ivuxolimab. This clonotype was obtained from an adult with an advanced solid tumor such as melanoma, head and neck, liver or kidney cancer. This receptor chain uses TRBV7-9 and TRBJ2-1, with 11 bases aligning to TRBD2. CDR3 protein: CASSLLAGGYNEQFF. The nucleotide sequence reads TGTGCCAGCAGCCTCCTAGCGGGGGGTTACAATGAGCAGTTCTTC.